The sequence of this T cell receptor (beta chain) was determined in a study of blood T cell repertoires in COVID-19. About the research overall: Researchers got acute and convalescent COVID-19 samples from the United States, Italy and Spain. T cells, B-cell-depleted T cells, or PBMCs provided the cDNA or gDNA that served as material.

This clone has a handful of counts. Methods used by the authors: Amplification of reference gene primers provided the estimated nucleated cell counts. The table came from immunoSEQ multiplex PCR; TCRdb's copy has only in-frame clones and leaves some out. V, J and clone size are taken as reported in that table, and D and trimming were inferred from the DNA itself. The sample includes 150,000 to 200,000 clones, about 77% seen only once; the top ten take around 2.8%. The CDR3 is 16 residues long. Looked up from germline, CDR1 is MNHEY and CDR2 is SVGAGI. Trimming pared 0 bases from V and 0 bases from J, leaving 9 bases between.

Sequencing input: peripheral blood. This TCR was recovered from a woman aged 80 or over with active or convalescent COVID-19. The chain recombines TRBV6-5 with TRBJ2-1; D might be TRBD2 (6 bases). The CDR3 reads CASSYSAGGSYNEQFF. In DNA form, the CDR3 reads TGTGCCAGCAGTTACTCAGCCGGGGGCTCCTACAATGAGCAGTTCTTC.